This T cell receptor beta chain derives from a study of blood T cell repertoires in COVID-19. Germline CDR1 reads SGHNT; CDR2 reads YYREEE (reference sequence). Unmatched junction bases numbered 5, after V lost 4 bases and J lost 5 bases. The CDR3 extends over 13 amino acids. Concerning this clone: Within the sample, other DNA sequences also encode this same CDR3.

This table comes from immunoSEQ multiplex PCR, and its TCRdb copy is limited to in-frame clones, with some not included. The table records approximately 210,000 clones, approximately 84% of them present only once. Sequenced sample: peripheral blood. The TCR sequence derives from a woman in her seventies with active or convalescent COVID-19. J is TRBJ1-2 and V is TRBV5-4, with 7 bases fitting TRBD1. The CDR3: CASSPRQGYGYTF. The DNA of the CDR3 is TGTGCCAGCAGCCCACGACAGGGATATGGCTACACCTTC.